The next 21 T cell receptor beta chains were all read from a single sample in a study of blood T cell repertoires in COVID-19. Clones were sequenced by immunoSEQ multiplex PCR, and TCRdb holds only the in-frame ones, with some missing. The table lists 300,000 to 450,000 clones, around 87% of them singletons. The specimen was PBMCs or T cells enriched from blood (not recorded which). The receptors derive from a man aged 40-49 years in a cohort exposed to, infected with or recovered from COVID-19 (not recorded which).

The J gene is TRBJ1-1, the V gene TRBV11-2; D remains unclear. CDR1 is SGHAT and CDR2 is FQNNGV in the germline V gene. The CDR3 contains 13 residues. Trimming pared 3 bases from V and 2 bases from J, leaving 7 bases between. Written as DNA, the CDR3 is TGTGCCAGCAGCTTCCAAGCAAACACTGAAGCTTTCTTT. It specifies CASSFQANTEAFF. The variable domain in full, with the rest retrieved from reference TRBV11-2 and TRBJ1-1, is EAGVAQSPRYKIIEKRQSVAFWCNPISGHATLYWYQQILGQGPKLLIQFQNNGVVDDSQLPKDRFSAERLKGVDSTLKIQPAKLEDSAVYLCASSFQANTEAFFGQGTRLTVV.

The chain carries TRBV3-1 (or the pseudogene TRBV3-2) and TRBJ1-6; TRBD1 might be the D (5 bases). V lost 4 bases and J 0 bases, leaving 10 bases between the germline ends. Per germline, CDR1 LGHDT and CDR2 YNNKEL (reference sequence). The CDR3 totals 16 residues. The CDR3 DNA follows: TGTGCCAGCAGCCCGGACACGCGCTCCTATAATTCACCCCTCCACTTT. Its protein product is CASSPDTRSYNSPLHF.

The rearrangement joins TRBV4-1 to TRBJ1-4, with 10 bases that match TRBD1. CDR1 and CDR2 (germline): MGHRA, YSYEKL. V lost 4 bases to trimming and J lost 6 bases; unmatched junction nucleotides: 2. CDR3 length: 14 residues. CDR3 in DNA: TGCGCCAGCAGCCCGGGACAGGGGTATGAAAAACTGTTTTTT. This encodes CASSPGQGYEKLFF.

Comment on this clone: In the same sample, other DNA sequences code for this CDR3. The chain has TRBV5-4 and TRBJ1-5; a possible D gene is TRBD1 (5 bases). This CDR3 is built from 15 residues. CDR1 is SGHNT and CDR2 is YYREEE in the germline V gene (reference sequence). The V end lost 4 bases, the J end lost 0 bases, and 11 bases lay between the germline ends. The CDR3 is CASSLGGGSNQPQHF. For the CDR3, the DNA is TGTGCCAGCAGCCTGGGCGGGGGTAGCAATCAGCCCCAGCATTTT.

CDR3 protein: CASSLATRGGDEQFF. CDR3 in DNA: TGTGCCAGCAGCTTAGCGACTAGGGGAGGCGATGAGCAGTTCTTC. The rearrangement links TRBV7-8 to TRBJ2-1, with a tentative D call TRBD2 (6 bases). V was clipped by 0 bases and J by 8 bases, with 14 bases between them. This CDR3 spans 15 amino acids. Germline V gene data show CDR1 as SGHVS and CDR2 as FQNEAQ.

The chain couples TRBV28 to TRBJ1-2; a weak D match, TRBD1 (6 bases). This CDR3 has 16 residues. The V and J ends lost 3 bases and 0 bases respectively, with 14 bases between them. From germline, CDR1 is MDHEN and CDR2 SYDVKM. CDR3 amino acids: CASSFGDRPTNYGYTF. CDR3 nucleotide sequence: TGTGCCAGCAGTTTTGGTGACAGGCCTACTAACTATGGCTACACCTTC.

The chain joins TRBV28 to TRBJ1-1, with TRBD1 identical over 8 bases. V trimming: 5 bases; J trimming: 0 bases; junction bases outside the gene matches: 8. CDR3 length equals 16 residues. The V gene's germline CDR1 is MDHEN and CDR2 SYDVKM. The CDR3 region has the DNA TGTGCCAGCAGTACTCGACAGGGGAGGATGAACACTGAAGCTTTCTTT. This encodes CASSTRQGRMNTEAFF.

The chain has TRBV3-1 (or the pseudogene TRBV3-2) and TRBJ1-3; 9 positions agree with TRBD1. V was clipped by 4 bases and J by 4 bases; unmatched bases: 2. The CDR3 consists of 14 residues. Germline V CDR1 and CDR2: LGHDT, YNNKEL (reference sequence). Written as DNA, the CDR3 is TGTGCCAGCAGCCGGGACAGGGCCGGAAACACCATATATTTT. Translated: CASSRDRAGNTIYF.

The chain recombines TRBV7-4 with TRBJ1-6, with 7 bases matching TRBD1. After removal of 5 bases from V and 8 bases from J, the junction contained 0 bases not matched to a gene. The CDR3 has 12 amino acids. The germline gives CDR1 SGHVT, CDR2 SQSDAQ. Here the CDR3 reads CASSQGDSPLHF. CDR3 sequence (DNA): TGTGCCAGCAGCCAGGGGGATTCACCCCTCCACTTT.

This chain links TRBV30 with TRBJ1-6; TRBD1 matches at 12 bases. This CDR3 is 17 amino acids long. Germline V gene data show CDR1 as GTSNPN and CDR2 as SVGIG (reference sequence). The V gene end was trimmed by 3 bases and the J gene end by 10 bases; junction bases not matched to a gene: 13. The CDR3, as DNA: TGTGCCTGGAGCGCAGGTTACGCGGGACAGGGGGCCTCACCCCTCCACTTT. Translation: CAWSAGYAGQGASPLHF.

CDR3 coding DNA: TGTGCCATCAGTAAAGAACAGTGGGGACTTGGTGAAAAACTGTTTTTT. Translation: CAISKEQWGLGEKLFF. The rearrangement joins TRBV10-3 to TRBJ1-4; D might be TRBD1 (5 bases). This CDR3 is built from 16 residues. CDR1 is ENHRY, CDR2 SYGVKD, per germline. Trimming cost V 5 bases and J 7 bases, with 20 bases left between them.

Details on this clone: Other nucleotide sequences in the sample specify the same CDR3. The J gene is TRBJ2-3, the V gene TRBV6-5; 10 positions match TRBD2. The germline CDR1 and CDR2 sequences are MNHEY and SVGAGI. The CDR3 sequence is 15 residues long. V lost 2 bases and J lost 1; bases outside the gene matches: 0. This CDR3 reads CASSYGLAGTDTQYF. DNA for the CDR3: TGTGCCAGCAGTTACGGACTAGCGGGCACAGATACGCAGTATTTT.

The chain couples TRBV7-2 to TRBJ2-3; the match to TRBD2 covers 8 bases. Germline V gene data show CDR1 as SGHTA and CDR2 as FQGNSA. This CDR3 contains 17 residues. V shed 1 base, J shed 2 bases, and the junction held 8 bases outside the gene matches. The CDR3 loop is CASSLGLAGQNTDTQYF. In nucleotides, the CDR3 is TGTGCCAGCAGCTTAGGATTAGCGGGGCAAAACACAGATACGCAGTATTTT.

The chain is built from TRBV19 and TRBJ2-6, with 7 nucleotides matching TRBD1. The ends lost 5 bases at V and 0 bases at J; junction bases unmatched: 4. CDR3 length: 16 amino acids. Germline lookup yields CDR1 LNHDA and CDR2 SQIVND (reference sequence). The CDR3: CASSDRAHSGANVLTF. DNA for the CDR3: TGTGCCAGTAGTGACAGGGCCCACTCTGGGGCCAACGTCCTGACTTTC.

This clone occurred a few times. The V and J genes are TRBV3-1 (or the pseudogene TRBV3-2) and TRBJ1-2, with 12 bases fitting TRBD1. J gave up 8 bases and V 2 bases, and 9 bases lay outside the gene matches. This CDR3 contains 16 residues. Germline-derived CDR1 and CDR2 are LGHDT and YNNKEL (reference sequence). The CDR3 DNA is TGTGCCAGCAGCCAACTCCAGGGACAGGGGGCGCGAGGCTACACCTTC. Protein: CASSQLQGQGARGYTF.

The gene calls are TRBV6-5 and TRBJ2-5; D remains ambiguous. This CDR3 has 11 amino acids. V lost 6 bases, J lost 4 bases, and 6 bases lay in between. Germline CDR1 is MNHEY and CDR2 is SVGAGI. CDR3 DNA sequence: TGTGCCAGCAGGGGCGTAGAGACCCAGTACTTC. Amino acid sequence: CASRGVETQYF.

V is TRBV6-5 and J is TRBJ2-1; 11 nucleotides match TRBD1. The CDR3 contains 14 residues. Per germline, CDR1 MNHEY and CDR2 SVGAGI. V shed 8 bases and J 6 bases; nucleotides not matched to a gene: 6. This CDR3 reads CASSLDRGRNEQFF. The CDR3 DNA reads as TGTGCCAGCTCCCTGGACAGGGGGCGCAATGAGCAGTTCTTC.

This clone was recorded a few times. The chain employs TRBV28 and TRBJ1-6, with D possibly matching TRBD1 (6 bases). Germline lookup yields CDR1 MDHEN and CDR2 SYDVKM. Trimming cost V 1 base and J 4 bases, with 8 bases left between them. The CDR3 is made up of 15 amino acids. The CDR3 spells CASSLLTGYNSPLHF. The DNA for the CDR3 is TGTGCCAGCAGTTTATTAACAGGGTATAATTCACCCCTCCACTTT.

V is TRBV11-2 and J is TRBJ2-3, with TRBD1 matching over 7 bases. The CDR3 length is 13 residues. The germline CDR1 and CDR2 sequences are SGHAT and FQNNGV. V was pared by 5 bases and J by 6 bases, with 5 bases of the junction left unmatched. The CDR3 coding sequence is TGTGCCAGCAGCGACTACAGGGGTGATACGCAGTATTTT. It encodes CASSDYRGDTQYF.

This chain uses TRBV27 with TRBJ1-5; no clear D gene. The V gene's germline CDR1 is MNHEY and CDR2 SMNVEV (reference sequence). V was shortened by 2 bases and J by 7 bases, with 9 bases between the two germline ends. There are 13 residues in the CDR3. The CDR3 spells CASSLKRGQPQHF. In DNA form, the CDR3 reads TGTGCCAGCAGTTTAAAGCGGGGACAGCCCCAGCATTTT.

The rearrangement uses TRBV18 and TRBJ2-5; 7 nucleotides agree with TRBD1. Losses at the gene ends were 0 bases for V and 5 bases for J; bases not matched to a gene: 3. The CDR3 is made up of 14 amino acids. From germline, CDR1 is KGHSH and CDR2 LQKENI. The CDR3 here is CASSPPDRVETQYF. CDR3 in DNA: TGTGCCAGCTCACCACCAGACAGGGTGGAGACCCAGTACTTC.